This T cell receptor (beta chain) appears in the sequencing data of a study of OX40 agonist ivuxolimab in advanced cancers. Generated by immunoSEQ multiplex PCR, the TCRdb table keeps only in-frame clones and is missing some. The profile covers fewer than 100,000 clones, with roughly 86% appearing a single time and approximately 0.8% taken by the ten largest. V shed 2 bases and J 5 bases; nucleotides not matched to a gene: 6. Germline loops: CDR1 MDHEN, CDR2 SYDVKM. CDR3 length equals 15 residues. The TCR sequence derives from an adult with an advanced solid tumor such as melanoma, head and neck, liver or kidney cancer. The specimen was CD4+ or CD8+ T cells sorted from blood, collected in a trial of the OX40 agonist ivuxolimab. This rearrangement joins TRBV28 to TRBJ2-7; 10 positions match TRBD1. The chain's CDR3 is CASSLRTGGFHEQYF. CDR3 in DNA: TGTGCCAGCAGTTTAAGGACAGGGGGTTTCCACGAGCAGTACTTC.